This TCR beta chain was identified in a study of cytomegalovirus exposure and HLA in healthy donors (TCRdb year 2017). General notes on the study: An earlier analysis of 587 of the donors reported roughly 300 Gb of sequence data and 95 million to 130 million unique TCR beta sequences obtained from 150 million to 200 million T cells. An early release that covered several hundred HLA-typed donors contained 250 to 350 gigabases of sequencing data and tens of millions of unique TCR sequences. Among the roughly 370 genotyped donors, more than 70% belonged to the genetic ancestry cluster associated with self-reported Caucasian donors. The study was designed to test whether signatures of past pathogen exposure could be identified by cataloging public T cell receptors. The study profiled the T cell repertoires of about 720 subjects by immunosequencing and related them to cytomegalovirus serostatus. Along with the roughly 610-subject first cohort, a separate validation cohort of roughly 110 different subjects was used. To predict cytomegalovirus infection status, the study brought together high-throughput TCR immunosequencing, statistical association of individual TCRs with disease status, and machine learning. In a later analysis, previously published TCR beta repertoires from 550 to 750 donors were re-analyzed and high-resolution HLA genotyping was added so that TCR occurrence patterns could be studied. In the later analysis, no new phenotypic data were used to find candidate immune exposures; instead, reliance was placed on TCR beta sequences and their occurrence across donors. To decide whether each TCR beta V gene segment behaved as functional or pseudogenic, an earlier analysis of 587 of the donors relied on high-throughput TCR beta sequencing. Alongside the repertoire data, information on donor age, sex, ethnicity and CMV serostatus was compiled. A later genetic analysis took genome-wide SNP genotypes for about 55% of the 666 donors and used that subset as a discovery cohort. Every discovery cohort repertoire had been produced on one sequencing platform. Class I and class II HLA loci were covered by the typing at four-digit resolution. Typing coverage differed by locus: A, B, C, DRB1 and DQB1 were typed in about 629-640 donors, DQA1 in 522, DPA1 in over 600, and DPB1 in roughly 470. Four or five DR-DQ haplotypes were treated as single units for association and clustering because of strong linkage in the cohort. Among 398 genotyped donors of the cohort, an average of around 250,000 unique TCR beta nucleotide sequences was sequenced per donor, of which about 19% were non-productive. On the study overall, not on this receptor specifically: Linkage disequilibrium might explain the correlated functional status among segregating V segments, but an unknown experimental factor could not be ruled out. Presence/absence analyses assumed roughly uniform sequencing depth across donors, an assumption that may not hold. For the cohort, immune exposure information was limited to CMV serostatus. When HLA alleles, especially DR and DQ, strongly co-occurred, TCR associations were difficult to assign to individual alleles. A later analysis found that HLA-associated TCR beta chains were more clonally expanded and had lower generation probabilities than equally common non-associated chains. The authors suggested that the approach could potentially be generalized to other disease states and immunological phenotypes. In the study, some 160 TCR beta chains were listed as associated with cytomegalovirus. Across donors, most TCR sequences were observed very rarely, whereas some public TCRs were present in many individuals. Several of the top co-occurrence clusters appeared to be linked to parvovirus B19, influenza, CMV and Epstein-Barr virus, according to a later analysis. A few of the identified cytomegalovirus-associated TCR beta chains were confirmed in vitro to be specific for cytomegalovirus antigens. An earlier analysis of some 560 of the donors showed that most TCR beta V segments appeared in productive rearrangements either about 87% or about 30% of the time, which broadly matched IMGT annotations. According to a later analysis, TCR association rates differed among HLA loci, with DRB1 alleles showing the most associated TCRs and HLA-C alleles showing the fewest. Because counts were too low, roughly 16 rarely observed V segments, including chromosome 9 orphons, were excluded from the earlier analysis of some 540 of the donors. A cluster of highly shared sequence variants was judged likely to represent a technical artifact of the sequencing pipeline. Specific HLA alleles were associated with 16,951 TCR beta sequences at a false discovery rate of 0.05 in a later analysis. Because some donors lacked HLA typing at each locus, the association tests relied only on the typed subset. Only TCR beta chains were sequenced in this cohort, and the absence of alpha or paired-chain data limited detectable features. A further reported finding was that TCR beta sequences accurately predicted the HLA-A and HLA-B alleles for most subjects in the first cohort. Compared with the 666-donor mean, donors in an Asian-associated ancestry cluster had fewer N-insertions in productive TCRs, according to a later genetic analysis. An association between a missense DCLRE1C variant and V-gene and J-gene trimming of TCR beta chains was found in a later genetic analysis and replicated in an independent cohort. The classifier was reported to diagnose cytomegalovirus status with high specificity and sensitivity in both the original cohort and the validation cohort. A later analysis found that most CMV-associated TCR beta chains appeared HLA-restricted, with HLA associations seemingly driven largely by CMV exposure.

The cohort was made up of roughly 670 healthy bone marrow donors. Cohort members were all nominally healthy when sampled, although unrecorded immune exposures were likely present. The donor tested CMV seronegative, placing the donor among the 350 to 400 seronegative members of the cohort. Each donor provided a peripheral blood sample, and peripheral blood mononuclear cells were used for TCR beta sequencing. The Qiagen DNeasy Blood Extraction Kit was used to extract genomic DNA from the blood cell samples. Libraries came from the immunoSEQ multiplex PCR assay. For the multiplex PCR, a mixture combining 60 forward primers for TCR Vbeta segments and 13 reverse primers for TCR Jbeta segments was used. Amplification of the CDR3 region of rearranged TCR beta genes was performed with a multiplex PCR assay on genomic DNA. The amplified TCR beta libraries were sequenced on the Illumina HiSeq System as 87-base-pair reads. The authors' pipeline ran thus. A later analysis tallied 75 million to 85 million unique TCR beta chains across the 666 repertoires, and 10 million to 11 million of those chains were shared by two or more donors. Raw reads were error-corrected and collapsed into unique sequences with a nearest-neighbor algorithm that merged closely related sequences to remove PCR and sequencing errors. Alignment of CDR3 sequences to IMGT reference sequences was used to assign V, D and J gene segments. For a sequence to be retained, a match of at least six nucleotides was required to both a V gene segment and a J gene segment. Rearrangements were classified as productive when the CDR3 lacked stop codons and remained in frame with V and J, and all other rearrangements were classified as non-productive. Following IMGT convention, CDR3 was defined as the stretch from the second conserved V-encoded cysteine to the conserved J-encoded phenylalanine. In an earlier analysis of roughly 580 of the donors, sequences lacking an unambiguous match to a single V gene segment were excluded. In an earlier analysis of 587 of the donors, V segments were called functional above 56.7% productive rearrangements and were called segregating when the between-donor standard deviation exceeded 5%. A statistical classification framework was built for diagnosing cytomegalovirus status from the catalog of TCR beta chain sequences. In a later analysis, TCR nucleotide sequences were compared against IMGT/GENE-DB human TR gene sequences so that V and J genes could be assigned. In a later analysis, CDR3 sequences and most-parsimonious VDJ recombination scenarios were assigned using the TCRdist pipeline. In a later analysis, every TCR beta chain was defined by the combination of its CDR3 amino acid sequence and its V-gene family, and reads without a unique V-gene family were dropped. A later analysis removed 450 to 600 highly shared, low-generation-probability nucleotide sequences to deal with suspected cross-contamination and a sequencing artifact. For each public chain, a later analysis derived a clonal expansion index from normalized ranks of inferred template counts within each repertoire. In a later analysis, generation probabilities were computed using a VDJ recombination model fitted to out-of-frame rearrangements, and the results were checked against IGoR. Hypergeometric tests were used in a later analysis to score TCR-TCR, TCR-HLA and TCR-CMV co-occurrence, with a repertoire-size bias correction applied to the TCR pairs. False discovery rates were estimated in a later analysis by permuting HLA or CMV assignments 20 times. In a later analysis, co-occurring TCRs were grouped using DBSCAN, with TCRdist sequence similarity added in when clustering inside HLA-allele-positive subsets. For co-occurrence clustering, repertoires with fewer than 30,000 or more than 120,000 public chains were excluded, along with 5 or 6 repertoires with anomalous nucleotide sharing. TCRdb retrieved this table from immuneACCESS and kept in-frame rearrangements only. Not all clones are present; in checked studies, unresolved V genes account for under half, and no reason is known for the remainder. That table furnishes V, J and clone size, whereas the DNA furnished D and trimming. The sample includes 150,000 or so clones, with approximately 80% observed a single time. The ten largest clones add up to approximately 4% of the sample.

On this clone itself: There is no known antigen for this receptor. Base qualities were left out, and no much larger clone turns up one base away.

The origin of this receptor is a male donor in good health and CMV-seronegative. The sample consisted of PBMCs.

The nucleotides are TGTGCCAGCAGTGAATACCGATCCGGGGGGGGAAAAGATACGCAGTATTTT. This encodes CASSEYRSGGGKDTQYF. This chain is built from TRBV25-1 and TRBJ2-3; 8 bases in the junction line up with TRBD2. CDR3 length: 17 amino acids, cysteine to phenylalanine. Left in the record is the CDR3 DNA by itself, 51 bases read in frame from the first base. The CDR1 and CDR2 encoded by the germline V gene are MGHDK and SYGVNS. Trimming leaves V shorter by 0 bases and J shorter by 5 bases, with the junction holding 10 bases beyond the gene matches.